This paragraph covers one T cell receptor beta chain sequence. The antigen is not known. RNA isolated from unsorted whole blood supplied the blood RNA, with germline DNA also extracted. The data belong to a study of tumor-infiltrating lymphocytes in primary liver carcinoma. Study as a whole: Subjects presented with primary liver carcinoma managed by surgical resection.

Whole-study results and caveats: The overlap of tumor-adjacent and tumor-blood pairs was smaller than that of tumor region pairs. Tumors had a significantly higher top-250-clone fraction than blood (p = 0.039).

Starting material of about 450 ng total RNA yielded TCR beta cDNA via a constant-region primer. Three nested multiplex PCR rounds, a slightly modified ARM-PCR, produced the libraries for TCR beta. The first two PCR rounds used TRBV1-TRBV30 primers with a Cbeta primer, around 10 cycles each. Each CDR3 protein gets one entry after TCRdb re-called the multiplex PCR reads with MiXCR. Of 300,000 to 400,000 distinct CDR3 sequences listed, approximately 64% are singletons. Germline V gives CDR1 LNHDA, CDR2 SQIVND (reference sequence). This CDR3 contains 14 residues. Trimming took off 4 bases at V and 4 bases at J, with 12 bases between the two ends.

The specimen sequenced was peripheral blood. V and J are TRBV19 and TRBJ2-3, with D perhaps matching TRBD1 (6 bases). The source of this sequence is a man in his forties with primary liver carcinoma and hepatitis B virus infection. The CDR3: CASSKARGPDTQYF. The CDR3 DNA follows: TGTGCCAGTAGTAAGGCCAGGGGCCCAGATACGCAGTATTTT.